The TCR beta chain described here comes from a study of T cells after yellow fever vaccination. MiXCR, run by TCRdb on the 5' RACE reads, gives a single entry per CDR3 protein. The sample holds fewer than 350,000 distinct CDR3 sequences, roughly 3.5% seen once. Study results and caveats: Bulk-population clonotypes that are abundant could appear as contaminants in FACS-sorted repertoires.

Comment on this clonotype: As yet, its antigen is unknown.

The V end lost 5 bases, the J end lost 1 base, and 8 bases lay between the germline ends. The germline V gene encodes CDR1 DFQATT and CDR2 SNEGSKA (reference sequence). CDR3 size: 12 residues. The clonotype comes from a man aged 18-30 years who received the YFV17D yellow fever vaccine. This chain joins TRBV20-1 and TRBJ2-5; D ambiguous. This material consisted of PBMCs, taken on the day of the yellow fever booster vaccination. CDR3 DNA: TGCAGTGCTCTCCTTAGCCAAGAGACCCAGTACTTC. Its protein is CSALLSQETQYF.